This TCR beta chain was identified in a study of Ad26.COV2.S vaccination and SARS-CoV-2 variants. The treatment is: over 15 received Ad26.COV2.S at low or high dose, single or two shots; five or six received placebo; per-sample allocation not given. The study sampled participants on day 63 after the first vaccine or placebo injection. An Ad26 vector that expressed Wuhan-strain SARS-CoV-2 spike constituted the vaccine. V was clipped by 3 bases and J by 0 bases, with 9 bases between them. Germline assignment: CDR1 SEHNR and CDR2 FQNEAQ (reference sequence). The CDR3 has 15 amino acids. The table came from immunoSEQ multiplex PCR; TCRdb's copy has only in-frame clones and leaves some out. The repertoire has some 410,000 clones, approximately 90% of them found once; the top ten carry around 1.8%.

This sequence joins TRBV7-9 and TRBJ2-1; no clear D. This sequence was found in a person aged 18-60 years who received the Ad26.COV2.S COVID-19 vaccine or a placebo. The sequencing used peripheral blood, collected in a trial of Ad26.COV2.S vaccine versus placebo. This CDR3 is CASSFGRSSYNEQFF. The CDR3 DNA follows: TGTGCCAGCAGCTTTGGCAGAAGCTCCTACAATGAGCAGTTCTTC.